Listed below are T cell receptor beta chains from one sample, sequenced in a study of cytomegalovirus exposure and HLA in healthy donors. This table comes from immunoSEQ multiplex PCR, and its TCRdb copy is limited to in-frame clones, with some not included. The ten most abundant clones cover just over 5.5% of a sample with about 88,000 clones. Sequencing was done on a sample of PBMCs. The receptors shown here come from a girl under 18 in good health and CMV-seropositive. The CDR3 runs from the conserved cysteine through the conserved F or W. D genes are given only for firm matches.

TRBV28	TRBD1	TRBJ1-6	CASSLGTDYNSPLHF	TGTGCCAGCAGTTTAGGGACAGACTATAATTCACCCCTCCACTTT
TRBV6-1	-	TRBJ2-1	CASSERDNYPDNEQFF	TGTGCCAGCAGCGAAAGGGACAATTACCCCGACAATGAGCAGTTCTTC
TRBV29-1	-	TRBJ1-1	CSVEVLDSFRLDFF	TGCAGCGTTGAAGTACTGGACAGTTTTCGGTTGGATTTCTTT
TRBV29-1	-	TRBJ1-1	CSAKDTNTEAFF	TGCAGCGCCAAGGACACGAACACTGAAGCTTTCTTT
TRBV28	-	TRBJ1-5	CASSFGTPNQPQHF	TGTGCCAGCAGTTTCGGGACTCCCAATCAGCCCCAGCATTTT
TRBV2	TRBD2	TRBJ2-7	CASRLAGGPRYEQYF	TGTGCCAGCCGACTAGCGGGGGGGCCTCGGTACGAGCAGTACTTC
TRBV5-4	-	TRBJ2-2	CASSLAGRAGELFF	TGTGCCAGCAGCTTGGCCGGGCGGGCCGGGGAGCTGTTTTTT
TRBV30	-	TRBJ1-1	CAWRRLGEMNTEAFF	TGTGCCTGGAGGCGCCTTGGGGAGATGAACACTGAAGCTTTCTTT
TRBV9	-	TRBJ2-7	CASSGLDAYEQYF	TGTGCCAGCAGCGGACTCGACGCCTACGAGCAGTACTTC
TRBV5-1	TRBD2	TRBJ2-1	CASSLPGGDNEQFF	TGCGCCAGCAGCTTGCCGGGGGGGGACAATGAGCAGTTCTTC
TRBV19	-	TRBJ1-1	CASSLGARAFF	TGTGCCAGTAGTCTTGGGGCCAGGGCTTTCTTT
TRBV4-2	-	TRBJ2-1	CASSQVRGTSYNEQFF	TGTGCCAGCAGCCAAGTCCGGGGAACCTCCTACAATGAGCAGTTCTTC
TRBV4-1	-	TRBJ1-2	CASSQERTSAANYGYTF	TGCGCCAGCAGCCAAGAAAGAACATCTGCCGCTAACTATGGCTACACCTTC
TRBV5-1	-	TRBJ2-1	CASSLASGPAYNEQFF	TGCGCCAGCAGCTTGGCCTCAGGGCCCGCCTACAATGAGCAGTTCTTC
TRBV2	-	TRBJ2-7	CASSGGGLYEQYF	TGTGCCAGCAGTGGAGGCGGCCTCTACGAGCAGTACTTC
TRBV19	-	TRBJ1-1	CASSIRKLSTEAFF	TGTGCCAGTAGTATCCGAAAATTGAGCACTGAAGCTTTCTTT
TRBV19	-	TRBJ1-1	CASSSTNGGSEAFF	TGTGCCAGTAGTTCTACGAATGGGGGGTCTGAAGCTTTCTTT
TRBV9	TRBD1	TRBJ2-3	CASSVTGGSSTDTQYF	TGTGCCAGCAGCGTAACAGGGGGCTCGAGCACAGATACGCAGTATTTT
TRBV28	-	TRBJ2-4	CATHSTGRWDIQYF	TGTGCCACCCACTCTACAGGGCGGTGGGACATTCAGTACTTC
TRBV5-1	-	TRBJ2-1	CASSLGTQTYNEQFF	TGCGCCAGCAGCTTGGGGACACAAACCTACAATGAGCAGTTCTTC
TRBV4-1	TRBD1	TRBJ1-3	CASSPGTGSGNTIYF	TGCGCCAGCAGCCCAGGGACAGGCTCTGGAAACACCATATATTTT
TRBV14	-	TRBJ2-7	CASSQYGGAYEQYF	TGTGCCAGCAGCCAGTACGGGGGTGCCTACGAGCAGTACTTC
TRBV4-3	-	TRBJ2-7	CASSQDGGVYEQYF	TGCGCCAGCAGCCAAGATGGAGGGGTCTACGAGCAGTACTTC
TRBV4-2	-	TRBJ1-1	CASSQQQESGAFF	TGTGCCAGCAGCCAACAACAGGAGTCCGGAGCTTTCTTT
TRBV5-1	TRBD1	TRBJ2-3	CASSLDYGTGTSDTQYF	TGCGCCAGCAGCTTGGACTATGGGACAGGGACGTCCGATACGCAGTATTTT
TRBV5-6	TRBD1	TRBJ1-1	CASRVGTGATEAFF	TGTGCCAGCAGGGTCGGGACAGGCGCCACTGAAGCTTTCTTT
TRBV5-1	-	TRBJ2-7	CASSLDTYEQYF	TGCGCCAGCAGCTTAGACACCTACGAGCAGTACTTC
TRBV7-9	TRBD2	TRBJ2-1	CASSLAAGGPVNEQFF	TGTGCCAGCAGCTTAGCGGCGGGAGGACCCGTTAATGAGCAGTTCTTC
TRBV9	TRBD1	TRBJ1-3	CASSSGGGGGNNIYF	TGTGCCAGCAGCTCCGGAGGGGGCGGTGGAAACAACATATATTTT
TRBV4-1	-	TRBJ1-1	CASSQDRGTEAFF	TGCGCCAGCAGCCAAGACAGGGGTACTGAAGCTTTCTTT
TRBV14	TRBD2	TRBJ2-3	CASSLGLAGTDTQYF	TGTGCCAGCAGCCTGGGACTAGCGGGGACAGATACGCAGTATTTT
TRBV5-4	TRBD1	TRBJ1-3	CASSTRDRGTSGNTIYF	TGTGCCAGCAGCACCCGGGACAGGGGGACGTCTGGAAACACCATATATTTT
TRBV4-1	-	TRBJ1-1	CASSQERGYTEAFF	TGCGCCAGCAGCCAAGAAAGAGGGTACACTGAAGCTTTCTTT
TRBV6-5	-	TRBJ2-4	CATKGDLGDIQYF	TGTGCCACCAAGGGGGACCTGGGAGACATTCAGTACTTC
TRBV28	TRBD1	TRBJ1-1	CASRPDRARNTEAFF	TGTGCCAGCAGACCCGACAGGGCGAGGAACACTGAAGCTTTCTTT
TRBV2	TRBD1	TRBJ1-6	CASKDRVRDSSPLHF	TGTGCCAGCAAAGACAGGGTTAGGGATAGTTCACCCCTCCACTTT
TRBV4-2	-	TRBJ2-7	CASSQGYEGTYEQYF	TGTGCCAGCAGCCAAGGGTACGAGGGTACCTACGAGCAGTACTTC
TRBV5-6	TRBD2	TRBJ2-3	CASSLLAAGGTDTQYF	TGTGCCAGCAGCTTGTTGGCGGCGGGGGGCACAGATACGCAGTATTTT
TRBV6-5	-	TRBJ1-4	CASSYGPNEKLFF	TGTGCCAGCAGTTACGGGCCTAATGAAAAACTGTTTTTT
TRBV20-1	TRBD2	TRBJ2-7	CSARCGGVCF	TGCAGTGCTAGATGCGGGGGGGTGTGTTTC
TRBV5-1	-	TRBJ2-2	CASRLTRDGELFF	TGCGCCAGCAGACTTACGAGGGACGGGGAGCTGTTTTTT
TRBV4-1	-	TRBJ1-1	CASSQDRSLGTEDFF	TGCGCCAGCAGCCAAGATAGATCCCTGGGGACTGAAGATTTCTTT
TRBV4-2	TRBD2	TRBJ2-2	CASSQEGKRGGGGELFF	TGTGCCAGCAGCCAAGAAGGCAAGCGGGGGGGCGGCGGGGAGCTGTTTTTT
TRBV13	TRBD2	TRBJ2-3	CASSSLAGGPVDTQYF	TGTGCCAGCAGCTCCTTAGCGGGGGGGCCTGTAGATACGCAGTATTTT
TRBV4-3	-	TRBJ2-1	CASSQDRSSYNEQFF	TGCGCCAGCAGCCAAGACAGAAGCTCCTACAATGAGCAGTTCTTC
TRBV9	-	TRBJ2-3	CASSPRTEADTQYF	TGTGCCAGCAGCCCTCGGACAGAAGCAGATACGCAGTATTTT
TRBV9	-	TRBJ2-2	CASSVEVDTGELFF	TGTGCCAGCAGCGTAGAAGTAGACACCGGGGAGCTGTTTTTT
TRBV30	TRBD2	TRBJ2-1	CALGKLAGGSDNEQFF	TGTGCCCTAGGGAAGCTAGCGGGGGGGTCCGACAATGAGCAGTTCTTC
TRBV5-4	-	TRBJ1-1	CASSPPRRQVMNTEAFF	TGTGCCAGCAGCCCCCCACGACGGCAGGTCATGAACACTGAAGCTTTCTTT
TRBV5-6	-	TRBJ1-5	CASSLAPTGQPQHF	TGTGCCAGCAGCTTGGCCCCGACAGGTCAGCCCCAGCATTTT
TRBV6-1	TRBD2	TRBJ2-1	CASSGLAGAGNEQFF	TGTGCCAGCAGTGGCTTAGCGGGGGCCGGCAATGAGCAGTTCTTC
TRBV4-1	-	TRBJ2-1	CASSQPHRGRRNEQFF	TGCGCCAGCAGCCAACCGCATAGAGGTCGGAGGAATGAGCAGTTCTTC
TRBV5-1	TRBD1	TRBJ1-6	CASSWDSDSPLHF	TGCGCCAGCAGCTGGGACAGTGATTCACCCCTCCACTTT
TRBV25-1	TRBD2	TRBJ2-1	CASISAGGPNEQFF	TGTGCCAGCATTTCAGCGGGGGGGCCAAATGAGCAGTTCTTC
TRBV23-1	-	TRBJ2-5	CASSRETQYF	TGCGCCAGCAGCCGAGAGACCCAGTACTTC
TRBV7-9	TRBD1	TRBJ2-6	CASSFGTASGANVLTF	TGTGCCAGCAGCTTTGGGACAGCCTCTGGGGCCAACGTCCTGACTTTC
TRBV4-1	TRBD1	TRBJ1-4	CASRDRGNNEKLFF	TGCGCCAGCAGGGACAGGGGCAATAATGAAAAACTGTTTTTT
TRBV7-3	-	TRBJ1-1	CASSQGTEAFF	TGTGCCAGCAGCCAGGGGACAGAAGCTTTCTTT
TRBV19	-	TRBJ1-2	CASSITQASFNYGYTF	TGTGCCAGTAGTATAACGCAGGCGTCCTTTAACTATGGCTACACCTTC
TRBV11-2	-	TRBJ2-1	CASSFFSYEQFF	TGTGCCAGCAGCTTTTTTAGCTATGAGCAGTTCTTC